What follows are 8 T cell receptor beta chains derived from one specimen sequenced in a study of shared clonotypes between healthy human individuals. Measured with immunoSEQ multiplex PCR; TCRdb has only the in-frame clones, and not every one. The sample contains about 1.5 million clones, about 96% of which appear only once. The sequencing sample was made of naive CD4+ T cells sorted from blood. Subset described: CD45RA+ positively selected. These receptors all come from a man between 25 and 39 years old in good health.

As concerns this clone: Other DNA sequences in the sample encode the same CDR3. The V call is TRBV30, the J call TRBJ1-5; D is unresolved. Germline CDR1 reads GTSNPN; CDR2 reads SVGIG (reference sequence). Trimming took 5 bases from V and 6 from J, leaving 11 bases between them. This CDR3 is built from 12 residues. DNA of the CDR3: TGTGCCTGGTCGACGGGGAGTCAGCCCCAGCATTTT. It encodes CAWSTGSQPQHF. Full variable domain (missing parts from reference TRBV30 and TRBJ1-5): SQTIHQWPATLVQPVGSPLSLECTVEGTSNPNLYWYRQAAGRGLQLLFYSVGIGQISSEVPQNLSASRPQDRQFILSSKKLLLSDSGFYLCAWSTGSQPQHFGDGTRLSIL.

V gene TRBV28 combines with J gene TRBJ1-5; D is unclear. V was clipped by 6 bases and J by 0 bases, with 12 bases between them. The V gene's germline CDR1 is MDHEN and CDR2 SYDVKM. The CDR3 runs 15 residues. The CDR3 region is CASRPQLYSNQPQHF. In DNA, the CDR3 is TGTGCCAGCAGGCCTCAGCTGTATAGCAATCAGCCCCAGCATTTT.

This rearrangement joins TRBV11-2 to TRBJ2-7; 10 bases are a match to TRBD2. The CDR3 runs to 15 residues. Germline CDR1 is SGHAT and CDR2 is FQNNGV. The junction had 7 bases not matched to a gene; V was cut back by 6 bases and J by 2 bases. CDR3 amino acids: CASRRTSGKTYEQYF. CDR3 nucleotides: TGTGCCAGCAGGAGGACTAGCGGCAAGACCTACGAGCAGTACTTC.

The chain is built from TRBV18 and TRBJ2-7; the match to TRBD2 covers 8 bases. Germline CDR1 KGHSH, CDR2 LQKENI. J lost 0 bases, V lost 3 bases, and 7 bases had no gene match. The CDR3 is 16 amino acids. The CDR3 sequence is CASSPGPGGGSYEQYF. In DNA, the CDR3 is TGTGCCAGCTCACCGGGTCCGGGGGGGGGCTCCTACGAGCAGTACTTC.

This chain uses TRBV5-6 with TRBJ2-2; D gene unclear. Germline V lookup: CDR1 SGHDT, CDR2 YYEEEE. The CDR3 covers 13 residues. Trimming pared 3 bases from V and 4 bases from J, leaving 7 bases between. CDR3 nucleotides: TGTGCCAGCAGCTCCCTGTTCACCGGGGAGCTGTTTTTT. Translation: CASSSLFTGELFF.

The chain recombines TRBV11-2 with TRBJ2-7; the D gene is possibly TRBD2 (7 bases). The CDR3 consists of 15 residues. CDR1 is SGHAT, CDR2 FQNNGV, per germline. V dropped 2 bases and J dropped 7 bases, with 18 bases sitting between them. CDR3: CASSLRLGGGEEQYF. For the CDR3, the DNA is TGTGCCAGCAGCTTAAGGTTGGGAGGGGGAGAGGAGCAGTACTTC.

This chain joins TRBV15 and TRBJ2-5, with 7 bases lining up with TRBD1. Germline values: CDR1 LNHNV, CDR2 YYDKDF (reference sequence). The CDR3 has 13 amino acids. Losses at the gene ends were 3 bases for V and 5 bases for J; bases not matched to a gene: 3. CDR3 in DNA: TGTGCCACCAGCAGTCGACAGGGCGAGACCCAGTACTTC. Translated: CATSSRQGETQYF.

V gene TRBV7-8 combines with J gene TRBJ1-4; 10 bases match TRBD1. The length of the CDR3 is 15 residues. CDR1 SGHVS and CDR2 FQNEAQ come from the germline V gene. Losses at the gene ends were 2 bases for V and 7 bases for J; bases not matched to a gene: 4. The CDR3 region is CASSLRTGGSEKLFF. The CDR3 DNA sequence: TGTGCCAGCAGCTTACGGACAGGGGGGAGTGAAAAACTGTTTTTT.